This passage covers 21 T cell receptor beta chains from one sample sequenced in a study of T-cell memory formation after mild COVID-19. TCRdb re-called the 5' RACE reads with MiXCR, one entry per CDR3 protein. Of approximately 350,000 distinct CDR3 sequences listed, approximately 12% are singletons. The specimen was PBMCs or a T cell subset sorted from them (not recorded which). These receptors came from a man younger than 35 who had mild COVID-19 (a few samples of this study predate the infection). Cell type and time point are not known.

The chain employs TRBV20-1 and TRBJ2-7; 7 nucleotides match TRBD2. The CDR3 length is 14 residues. Per germline, CDR1 DFQATT and CDR2 SNEGSKA (reference sequence). Losses at the gene ends were 6 bases for V and 2 bases for J; bases not matched to a gene: 10. The CDR3 bases are TGCAGTGCCCCGCGGGGGAGCCAACCCTACGAGCAGTACGTC. It is translated as CSAPRGSQPYEQYV.

The chain uses TRBV10-3 and TRBJ2-2; D call uncertain. CDR1 and CDR2 (germline): ENHRY, SYGVKD. The CDR3 totals 15 residues. V was clipped by 2 bases and J by 7 bases, with 14 bases between them. The CDR3 nucleotides are TGTGCCATCAGTGAGCCCGGTTGGATCGTCGGGGAGCTGTTTTTT. It is translated as CAISEPGWIVGELFF.

The chain carries TRBV11-2 and TRBJ1-2; TRBD1 agrees at 8 bases. The CDR3 has 15 residues. CDR1 is SGHAT, CDR2 FQNNGV, per germline. The V gene end was trimmed by 5 bases and the J gene end by 2 bases; junction bases not matched to a gene: 7. The CDR3 DNA sequence: TGTGCCAGCAGCCCAGCGAGGACAGGGAACTATGGCTACACCTTC. This translates into CASSPARTGNYGYTF.

This clonotype was picked up one time. V gene TRBV18 combines with J gene TRBJ2-7; 9 bases are a match to TRBD1. V was clipped by 6 bases and J by 1 base; unmatched bases: 4. The germline V gene has CDR1 KGHSH and CDR2 LQKENI. CDR3 size: 14 residues. CDR3 bases: TGTGCCAGCTCCGCCGGGACAGGGTCCTACGAGCAGTACGTC. Translated, it gives CASSAGTGSYEQYV.

This clonotype has only a few counts. V is TRBV6-5 and J is TRBJ2-5, with TRBD2 matching 10 bases. Germline V gives CDR1 MNHEY, CDR2 SVGAGI. The CDR3 extends over 15 amino acids. V trimming: 4 bases; J trimming: 5 bases; junction bases outside the gene matches: 7. The CDR3 DNA sequence: TGTGCCAGCAGTTCCGTTAGCGGGGGGCTGGAGACCCAGTACTTC. Encoded protein: CASSSVSGGLETQYF.

This clonotype has more than one count but fewer than ten. The rearrangement links TRBV10-3 to TRBJ2-3; 10 positions match TRBD1. Germline assignment: CDR1 ENHRY and CDR2 SYGVKD. Losses at the gene ends were 1 base for V and 6 bases for J; bases not matched to a gene: 7. This CDR3 has 16 residues. CDR3 amino acids: CAISEFRDRGGDTQYF. In DNA, the CDR3 is TGTGCCATCAGTGAGTTCCGGGACAGGGGCGGCGATACGCAGTATTTT.

V usage is TRBV7-3 and J usage is TRBJ1-1; possible D gene TRBD1, 6 bases. The CDR3 is made up of 15 amino acids. Germline V gives CDR1 SGHTA, CDR2 FQGTGA. V dropped 4 bases and J dropped 1 base, with 13 bases sitting between them. CDR3 bases: TGTGCCAGCAGCTCCTCAAGACAGGAGAACACTGAAGCTTTCTTT. This codes for CASSSSRQENTEAFF.

The chain uses TRBV3-1 and TRBJ2-7, with 8 nucleotides matching TRBD2. Looked up from germline, CDR1 is LGHDT and CDR2 is YNNKEL (reference sequence). V shed 1 base, J shed 2 bases, and the junction held 7 bases outside the gene matches. The CDR3 contains 16 residues. As DNA, the CDR3 is TGTGCCAGCAGCCAAGCAGGTAGCGGGGTGGCCTACGAGCAGTACGTC. Translation: CASSQAGSGVAYEQYV.

The chain is built from TRBV18 and TRBJ2-7; a possible D gene is TRBD2 (6 bases). The V end was cut by 5 bases, the J end by 2 bases, with 19 bases between. Germline V lookup: CDR1 KGHSH, CDR2 LQKENI. This CDR3 comprises 16 residues. The CDR3 DNA sequence: TGTGCCAGCTCAGCCTCATCTAGCGCGACGACCTACGAGCAGTACGTC. The encoded protein is CASSASSSATTYEQYV.

The genes are TRBV27 and TRBJ2-2; weak D call: TRBD1 (5 bases). The germline V gene has CDR1 MNHEY and CDR2 SMNVEV (reference sequence). The CDR3 has 13 residues. Trimming cost V 5 bases and J 6 bases, with 10 bases left between them. In nucleotides, the CDR3 is TGTGCCAGCAGTCCCGAAGGGGCCGGGGAGCTGTTTTTT. Its protein product is CASSPEGAGELFF.

The chain has TRBV5-6 and TRBJ1-1; D is uncertain. Germline lookup yields CDR1 SGHDT and CDR2 YYEEEE. CDR3 length: 11 residues. Trimming removed 3 bases at V and 12 bases at J, with 12 bases between. CDR3 residues: CASSSYARTFF. The DNA of the CDR3 is TGTGCCAGCAGCTCCTATGCGCGCACTTTCTTT.

There are many counts of this clonotype. The rearrangement joins TRBV5-1 to TRBJ1-2; D is undetermined. There are 15 residues in the CDR3. Trimming stripped 2 bases from V and 6 bases from J, with 17 bases between. Germline values: CDR1 SGHRS, CDR2 YFSETQ. Here the CDR3 reads CASSFGDRPAHGYTF. CDR3 sequence (DNA): TGCGCCAGCAGCTTTGGAGATCGCCCGGCTCATGGCTACACCTTC.

The rearrangement links TRBV11-2 to TRBJ2-2; 8 bases agree with TRBD1. CDR1 SGHAT and CDR2 FQNNGV come from the germline V gene. This CDR3 has 16 residues. Trimming cost V 6 bases and J 4 bases; bases outside gene matches: 10. The CDR3 region has the DNA TGTGCCAGCAGGCCCCCCGGGACAGGTCCCACCGGGGAGCTGTTTTTT. This gives the protein CASRPPGTGPTGELFF. The complete variable domain, with remaining parts taken from reference TRBV11-2 and TRBJ2-2, reads EAGVAQSPRYKIIEKRQSVAFWCNPISGHATLYWYQQILGQGPKLLIQFQNNGVVDDSQLPKDRFSAERLKGVDSTLKIQPAKLEDSAVYLCASRPPGTGPTGELFFGEGSRLTVL.

The V and J genes are TRBV5-5 and TRBJ1-6; 7 bases agree with TRBD1. This CDR3 has 16 residues. Germline V gene sequence: CDR1 SGHKS, CDR2 YYEKEE (reference sequence). The V segment lost 4 bases and the J segment 3 bases; nucleotides outside the gene matches: 7. The DNA of the CDR3 is TGTGCCAGCAGCCCTAGGGGGCTGAACTATAATTCACCCCTCCACTTT. Translating it yields CASSPRGLNYNSPLHF.

Many counts were recorded for this clonotype. V is TRBV3-1 and J is TRBJ2-5; D gene uncertain. The CDR3 is 14 amino acids. Germline V gene lookup returns CDR1 LGHDT and CDR2 YNNKEL (reference sequence). Between the trimmed V and J ends, which lost 3 bases and 7 bases, there was a span of 15 bases. This chain's CDR3 is CASSHVDSAVTQYF. The CDR3 DNA sequence: TGTGCCAGCAGCCACGTTGACTCCGCAGTGACCCAGTACTTC.

This chain links TRBV6-1 with TRBJ2-6; D possibly corresponds to TRBD2 (7 bases). The germline CDR1 and CDR2 sequences are MNHNS and SASEGT. The CDR3 length is 17 residues. Trimming took off 10 bases at V and 0 bases at J, with 19 bases between the two ends. The CDR3 DNA reads as TGTGCCACCGAGGGGGGGGACTCAAACTCTGGGGCCAACGTCCTGACTTTC. Translated, it gives CATEGGDSNSGANVLTF.

Only a few counts were recorded for this clonotype. This sequence joins TRBV5-5 and TRBJ2-3, with 7 bases fitting TRBD2. The CDR3 extends over 16 amino acids. V lost 4 bases and J lost 0; bases outside the gene matches: 8. The germline V gene has CDR1 SGHKS and CDR2 YYEKEE (reference sequence). Written as DNA, the CDR3 is TGTGCCAGCAGCCGGGGGGAGCGCCGTAGCACAGATACGCAGTATTTT. It translates to CASSRGERRSTDTQYF.

This clonotype was seen ten or more times. This chain connects TRBV5-1 to TRBJ2-3, with D possibly being TRBD1 (6 bases). CDR1 SGHRS and CDR2 YFSETQ come from the germline V gene. CDR3 length: 15 residues. Trimming cost V 0 bases and J 2 bases, with 10 bases left between them. The CDR3 loop is CASSLEGVNTDTQYF. The CDR3 DNA reads as TGCGCCAGCAGCTTGGAGGGGGTTAACACAGATACGCAGTATTTT.

This clonotype was seen ten or more times. V and J are TRBV12-3 or TRBV12-4 and TRBJ2-7; 8 bases fit TRBD1. The J segment lost 3 bases and the V segment lost 7 bases, leaving 8 bases of the junction unmatched. The CDR3 consists of 14 residues. CDR3: CASTPGQGFYEQYF. Written as DNA, the CDR3 is TGTGCCAGCACCCCCGGACAGGGATTCTACGAGCAGTACTTC.

The chain combines TRBV5-5 with TRBJ2-7; no clear D. The CDR3 loop spans 12 amino acids. V dropped 4 bases and J dropped 3 bases, with 8 bases sitting between them. The germline gives CDR1 SGHKS, CDR2 YYEKEE (reference sequence). The CDR3 sequence is CASSLTIYEQYF. The CDR3 DNA reads as TGTGCCAGCAGCCTCACGATCTACGAGCAGTACTTC.

This chain uses TRBV11-2 with TRBJ2-3, with TRBD2 matching 7 bases. Germline V gene data show CDR1 as SGHAT and CDR2 as FQNNGV. V shed 5 bases and J 10 bases; nucleotides not matched to a gene: 15. CDR3 length: 15 amino acids. The CDR3 here is CASSPWAGVPSAQYF. CDR3 coding DNA: TGTGCCAGCAGCCCCTGGGCGGGGGTTCCCTCTGCGCAGTATTTT.